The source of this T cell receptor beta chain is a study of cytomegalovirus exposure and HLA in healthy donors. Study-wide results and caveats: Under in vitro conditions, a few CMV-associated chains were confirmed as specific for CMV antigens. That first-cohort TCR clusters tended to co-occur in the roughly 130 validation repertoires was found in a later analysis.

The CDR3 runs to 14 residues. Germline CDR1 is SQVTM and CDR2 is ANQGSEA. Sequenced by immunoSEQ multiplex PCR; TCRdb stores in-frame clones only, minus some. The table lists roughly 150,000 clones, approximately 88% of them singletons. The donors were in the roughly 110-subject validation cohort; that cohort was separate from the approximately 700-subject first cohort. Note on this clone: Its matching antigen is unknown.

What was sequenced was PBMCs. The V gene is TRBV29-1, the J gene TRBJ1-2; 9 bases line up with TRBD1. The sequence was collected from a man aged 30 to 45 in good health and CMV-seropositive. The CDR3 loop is CSTGTGLSMYGYTF. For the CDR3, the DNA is TGCAGTACCGGGACAGGGCTGTCAATGTATGGCTACACCTTC.